The rows below give T cell receptor beta chains drawn from one sample of a study of blood T cell repertoires in COVID-19. Libraries were prepared by immunoSEQ multiplex PCR; TCRdb keeps only in-frame clonotypes and omits some of them. Among roughly 100,000 clones listed, roughly 80% were seen once. Source material: peripheral blood. These receptors were obtained from a woman aged 60-70 years with acute or convalescent COVID-19. The CDR3 runs from the conserved cysteine through the conserved F or W. A D gene is named only where the DNA matches it firmly. Some rows mark clone size as missing; the rest say once, few, many or name a class of expanded clone.

len	j_gene	v_gene	abundance	d_gene	CDR3nt	CDR3aa
16	TRBJ1-6	TRBV19	once	.	TGTGCCAGTAGTATTTTCTACAGATACGATAATTCACCCCTCCACTTT	CASSIFYRYDNSPLHF
14	TRBJ1-5	TRBV28	.	TRBD1	TGTGCCAGCACCTCGCAGGGGGCGTATCAGCCCCAGCATTTT	CASTSQGAYQPQHF
15	TRBJ2-5	TRBV11-2	few	TRBD1	TGTGCCAGCAGCGCATCTACAGGGGGTCAAGAGACCCAGTACTTC	CASSASTGGQETQYF
15	TRBJ2-1	TRBV5-1	.	.	TGCGCCAGCAGTCCGACCCCTACTAGACTCAATGAGCAGTTCTTC	CASSPTPTRLNEQFF
15	TRBJ1-1	TRBV2	few	TRBD1	TGTGCCAGCAGGGAAACGGGACAGGGGTACACTGAAGCTTTCTTT	CASRETGQGYTEAFF
15	TRBJ1-6	TRBV2	.	.	TGTGCCAGCAGCACAGAGAGCTCCTATAATTCACCCCTCCACTTT	CASSTESSYNSPLHF
13	TRBJ1-2	TRBV9	.	.	TGTGCCAGCAGCGTGGGAGGAGACTATGGCTACACCTTC	CASSVGGDYGYTF
18	TRBJ2-3	TRBV28	once	.	TGTGCCATCGGGAGTGGCGGGACGTGGCATAAAAGCACAGATACGCAGTATTTT	CAIGSGGTWHKSTDTQYF
16	TRBJ2-2	TRBV5-1	.	.	TGCGCCAGCAGCTTTCGTGGGCCAGGAAGTATCGGGGAGCTGTTTTTT	CASSFRGPGSIGELFF
13	TRBJ2-2	TRBV6-5	.	.	TGTGCCAGCAGCCTGGACTTAACCGGGGAGCTGTTTTTT	CASSLDLTGELFF
15	TRBJ2-3	TRBV10-3	.	.	TGTGCCACCCTTCCCTCCGGGGATAGCACAGATACGCAGTATTTT	CATLPSGDSTDTQYF
13	TRBJ2-3	TRBV5-5	.	.	TGTGCCAGCAGCTCGTTGGGCCCAGATACGCAGTATTTT	CASSSLGPDTQYF
15	TRBJ2-3	TRBV3-1/TRBV3-2	.	TRBD2	TGTGCCAGCAGCCACCTAGCGGGAGGGGATCATACGCAGTATTTT	CASSHLAGGDHTQYF
13	TRBJ1-2	TRBV6-1	.	.	TGTGCCAGCAGCCCCGACAGGTTGAAGGGCTACACCTTC	CASSPDRLKGYTF